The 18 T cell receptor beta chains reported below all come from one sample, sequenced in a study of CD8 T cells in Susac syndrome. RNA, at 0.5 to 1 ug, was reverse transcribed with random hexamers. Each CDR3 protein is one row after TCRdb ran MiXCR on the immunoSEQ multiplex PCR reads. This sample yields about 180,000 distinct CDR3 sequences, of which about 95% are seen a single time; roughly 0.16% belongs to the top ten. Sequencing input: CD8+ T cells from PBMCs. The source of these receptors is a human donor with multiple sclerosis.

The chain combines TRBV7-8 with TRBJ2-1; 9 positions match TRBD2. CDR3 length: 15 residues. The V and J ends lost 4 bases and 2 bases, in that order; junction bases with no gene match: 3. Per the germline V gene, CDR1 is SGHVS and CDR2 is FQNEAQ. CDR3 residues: CASSSLAGTYNEQFF. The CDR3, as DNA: TGTGCCAGCAGCTCCCTAGCGGGAACCTACAATGAGCAGTTCTTC. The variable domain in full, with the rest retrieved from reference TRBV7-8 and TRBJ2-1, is GAGVSQSPRYKVAKRGQDVALRCDPISGHVSLFWYQQALGQGPEFLTYFQNEAQLDKSGLPSDRFFAERPEGSVSTLKIQRTQQEDSAVYLCASSSLAGTYNEQFFGPGTRLTVL.

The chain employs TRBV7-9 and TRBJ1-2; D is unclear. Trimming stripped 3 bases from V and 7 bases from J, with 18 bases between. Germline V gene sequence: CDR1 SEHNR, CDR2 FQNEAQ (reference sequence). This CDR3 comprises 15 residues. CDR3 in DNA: TGTGCCAGCAGCTTGTACGTCCCCACCCTTCCTGGCTACACCTTC. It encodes CASSLYVPTLPGYTF.

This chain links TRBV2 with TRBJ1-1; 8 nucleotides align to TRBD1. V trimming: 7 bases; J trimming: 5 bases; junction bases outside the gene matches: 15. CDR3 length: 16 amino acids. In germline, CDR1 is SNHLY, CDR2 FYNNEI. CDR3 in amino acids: CASKRDRGRGTTEAFF. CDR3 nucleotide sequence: TGTGCCAGCAAGAGAGACAGGGGAAGGGGGACTACTGAAGCTTTCTTT.

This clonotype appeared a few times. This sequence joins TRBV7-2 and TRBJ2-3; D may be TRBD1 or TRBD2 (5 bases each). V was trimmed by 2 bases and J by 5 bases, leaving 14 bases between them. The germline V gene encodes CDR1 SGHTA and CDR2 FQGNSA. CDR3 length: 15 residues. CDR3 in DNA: TGTGCCAGCAGCTTAAACTCCGGGACGCAAGATACGCAGTATTTT. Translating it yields CASSLNSGTQDTQYF. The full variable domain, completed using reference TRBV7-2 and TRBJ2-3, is GAGVSQSPSNKVTEKGKDVELRCDPISGHTALYWYRQSLGQGLEFLIYFQGNSAPDKSGLPSDRFSAERTGGSVSTLTIQRTQQEDSAVYLCASSLNSGTQDTQYFGPGTRLTVL.

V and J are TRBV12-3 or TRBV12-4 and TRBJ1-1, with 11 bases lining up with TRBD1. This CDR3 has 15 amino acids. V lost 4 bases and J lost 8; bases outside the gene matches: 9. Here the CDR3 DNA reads TGTGCCAGCAGTTGGGGTGGGACAGGGGGAGCGGAAGCTTTCTTT. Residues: CASSWGGTGGAEAFF.

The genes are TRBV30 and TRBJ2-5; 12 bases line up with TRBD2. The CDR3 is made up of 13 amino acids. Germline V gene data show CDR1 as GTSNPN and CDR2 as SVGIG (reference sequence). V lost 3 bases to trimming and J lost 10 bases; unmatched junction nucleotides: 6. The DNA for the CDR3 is TGTGCCTGGAGGGTGACTAGCGGGAGTGGCCAGTACTTC. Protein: CAWRVTSGSGQYF.

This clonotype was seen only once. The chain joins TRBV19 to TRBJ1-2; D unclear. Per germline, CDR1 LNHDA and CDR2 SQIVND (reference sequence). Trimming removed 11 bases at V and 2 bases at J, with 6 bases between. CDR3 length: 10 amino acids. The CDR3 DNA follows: TGTGCCGCGGGGAACTATGGCTACACCTTC. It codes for CAAGNYGYTF.

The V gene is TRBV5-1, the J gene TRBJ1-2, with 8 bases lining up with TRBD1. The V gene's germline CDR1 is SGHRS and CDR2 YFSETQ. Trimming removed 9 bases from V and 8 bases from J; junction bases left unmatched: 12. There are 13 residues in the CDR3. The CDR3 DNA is TGCGCCATCTCGAATCGGACAGGGACAGGCTACACCTTC. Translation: CAISNRTGTGYTF.

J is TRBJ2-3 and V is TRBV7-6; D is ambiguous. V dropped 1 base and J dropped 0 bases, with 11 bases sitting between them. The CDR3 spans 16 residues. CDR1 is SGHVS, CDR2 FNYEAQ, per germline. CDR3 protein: CASSLVAASSTDTQYF. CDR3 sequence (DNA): TGTGCCAGCAGCTTAGTGGCAGCCTCTAGCACAGATACGCAGTATTTT. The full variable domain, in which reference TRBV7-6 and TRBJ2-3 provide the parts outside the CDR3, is GAGVSQSPRYKVTKRGQDVALRCDPISGHVSLYWYRQALGQGPEFLTYFNYEAQQDKSGLPNDRFSAERPEGSISTLTIQRTEQRDSAMYRCASSLVAASSTDTQYFGPGTRLTVL.

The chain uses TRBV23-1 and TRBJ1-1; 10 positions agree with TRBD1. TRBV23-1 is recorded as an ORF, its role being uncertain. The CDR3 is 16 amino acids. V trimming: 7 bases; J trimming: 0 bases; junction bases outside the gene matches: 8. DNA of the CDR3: TGCGCCAGCACGGGACAGGGGACATACATGAACACTGAAGCTTTCTTT. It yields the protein CASTGQGTYMNTEAFF.

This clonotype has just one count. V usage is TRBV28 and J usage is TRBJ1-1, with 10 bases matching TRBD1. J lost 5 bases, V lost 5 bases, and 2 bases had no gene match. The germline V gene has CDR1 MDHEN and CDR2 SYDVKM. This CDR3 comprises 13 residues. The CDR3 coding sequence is TGTGCCAGCAGTATGGGACAGGGGACTGAAGCTTTCTTT. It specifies CASSMGQGTEAFF.

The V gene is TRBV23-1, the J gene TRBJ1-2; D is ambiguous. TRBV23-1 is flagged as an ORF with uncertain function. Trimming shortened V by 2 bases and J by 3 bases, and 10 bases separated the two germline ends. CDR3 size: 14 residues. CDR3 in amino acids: CASSQTTVYYGYTF. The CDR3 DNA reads TGCGCCAGCAGTCAAACTACAGTTTACTATGGCTACACCTTC.

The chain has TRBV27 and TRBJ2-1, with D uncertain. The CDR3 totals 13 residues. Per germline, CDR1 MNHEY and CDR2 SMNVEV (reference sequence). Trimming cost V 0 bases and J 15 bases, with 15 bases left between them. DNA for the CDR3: TGTGCCAGCAGTTTATCGAAGGACCGACTTCGGTTCTTC. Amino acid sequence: CASSLSKDRLRFF.

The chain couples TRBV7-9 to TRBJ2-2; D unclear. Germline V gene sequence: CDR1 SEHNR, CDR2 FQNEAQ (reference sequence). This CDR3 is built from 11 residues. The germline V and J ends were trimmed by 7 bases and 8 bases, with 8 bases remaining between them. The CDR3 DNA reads TGTGCCAGCACCCAATCGGGGGAGCTGTTTTTT. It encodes CASTQSGELFF.

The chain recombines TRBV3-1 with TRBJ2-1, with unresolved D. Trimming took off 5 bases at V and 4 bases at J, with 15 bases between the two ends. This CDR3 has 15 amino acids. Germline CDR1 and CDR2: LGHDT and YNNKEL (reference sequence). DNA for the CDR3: TGTGCCAGCAGCAATATCATGAGTGGGTACAATGAGCAGTTCTTC. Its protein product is CASSNIMSGYNEQFF.

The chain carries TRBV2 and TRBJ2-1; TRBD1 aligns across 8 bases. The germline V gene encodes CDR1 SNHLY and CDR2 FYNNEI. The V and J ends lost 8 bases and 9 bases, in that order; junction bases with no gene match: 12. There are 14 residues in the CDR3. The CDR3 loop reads CASPTRTGNLEQFF. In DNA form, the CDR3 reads TGTGCCAGCCCTACACGGACAGGGAACCTTGAGCAGTTCTTC.

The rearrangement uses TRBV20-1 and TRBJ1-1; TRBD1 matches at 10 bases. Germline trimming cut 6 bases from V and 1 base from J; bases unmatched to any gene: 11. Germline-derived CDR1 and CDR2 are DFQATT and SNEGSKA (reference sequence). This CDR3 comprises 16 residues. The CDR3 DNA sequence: TGCAGTGCCGAAGGGACAGGGGCGATGGAGAACACTGAAGCTTTCTTT. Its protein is CSAEGTGAMENTEAFF.

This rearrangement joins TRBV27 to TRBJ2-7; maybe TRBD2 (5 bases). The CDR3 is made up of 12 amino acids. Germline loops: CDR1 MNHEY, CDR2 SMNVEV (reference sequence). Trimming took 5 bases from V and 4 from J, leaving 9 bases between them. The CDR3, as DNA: TGTGCCAGCAGTCGGGGAAAATACGAGCAGTACTTC. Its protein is CASSRGKYEQYF.